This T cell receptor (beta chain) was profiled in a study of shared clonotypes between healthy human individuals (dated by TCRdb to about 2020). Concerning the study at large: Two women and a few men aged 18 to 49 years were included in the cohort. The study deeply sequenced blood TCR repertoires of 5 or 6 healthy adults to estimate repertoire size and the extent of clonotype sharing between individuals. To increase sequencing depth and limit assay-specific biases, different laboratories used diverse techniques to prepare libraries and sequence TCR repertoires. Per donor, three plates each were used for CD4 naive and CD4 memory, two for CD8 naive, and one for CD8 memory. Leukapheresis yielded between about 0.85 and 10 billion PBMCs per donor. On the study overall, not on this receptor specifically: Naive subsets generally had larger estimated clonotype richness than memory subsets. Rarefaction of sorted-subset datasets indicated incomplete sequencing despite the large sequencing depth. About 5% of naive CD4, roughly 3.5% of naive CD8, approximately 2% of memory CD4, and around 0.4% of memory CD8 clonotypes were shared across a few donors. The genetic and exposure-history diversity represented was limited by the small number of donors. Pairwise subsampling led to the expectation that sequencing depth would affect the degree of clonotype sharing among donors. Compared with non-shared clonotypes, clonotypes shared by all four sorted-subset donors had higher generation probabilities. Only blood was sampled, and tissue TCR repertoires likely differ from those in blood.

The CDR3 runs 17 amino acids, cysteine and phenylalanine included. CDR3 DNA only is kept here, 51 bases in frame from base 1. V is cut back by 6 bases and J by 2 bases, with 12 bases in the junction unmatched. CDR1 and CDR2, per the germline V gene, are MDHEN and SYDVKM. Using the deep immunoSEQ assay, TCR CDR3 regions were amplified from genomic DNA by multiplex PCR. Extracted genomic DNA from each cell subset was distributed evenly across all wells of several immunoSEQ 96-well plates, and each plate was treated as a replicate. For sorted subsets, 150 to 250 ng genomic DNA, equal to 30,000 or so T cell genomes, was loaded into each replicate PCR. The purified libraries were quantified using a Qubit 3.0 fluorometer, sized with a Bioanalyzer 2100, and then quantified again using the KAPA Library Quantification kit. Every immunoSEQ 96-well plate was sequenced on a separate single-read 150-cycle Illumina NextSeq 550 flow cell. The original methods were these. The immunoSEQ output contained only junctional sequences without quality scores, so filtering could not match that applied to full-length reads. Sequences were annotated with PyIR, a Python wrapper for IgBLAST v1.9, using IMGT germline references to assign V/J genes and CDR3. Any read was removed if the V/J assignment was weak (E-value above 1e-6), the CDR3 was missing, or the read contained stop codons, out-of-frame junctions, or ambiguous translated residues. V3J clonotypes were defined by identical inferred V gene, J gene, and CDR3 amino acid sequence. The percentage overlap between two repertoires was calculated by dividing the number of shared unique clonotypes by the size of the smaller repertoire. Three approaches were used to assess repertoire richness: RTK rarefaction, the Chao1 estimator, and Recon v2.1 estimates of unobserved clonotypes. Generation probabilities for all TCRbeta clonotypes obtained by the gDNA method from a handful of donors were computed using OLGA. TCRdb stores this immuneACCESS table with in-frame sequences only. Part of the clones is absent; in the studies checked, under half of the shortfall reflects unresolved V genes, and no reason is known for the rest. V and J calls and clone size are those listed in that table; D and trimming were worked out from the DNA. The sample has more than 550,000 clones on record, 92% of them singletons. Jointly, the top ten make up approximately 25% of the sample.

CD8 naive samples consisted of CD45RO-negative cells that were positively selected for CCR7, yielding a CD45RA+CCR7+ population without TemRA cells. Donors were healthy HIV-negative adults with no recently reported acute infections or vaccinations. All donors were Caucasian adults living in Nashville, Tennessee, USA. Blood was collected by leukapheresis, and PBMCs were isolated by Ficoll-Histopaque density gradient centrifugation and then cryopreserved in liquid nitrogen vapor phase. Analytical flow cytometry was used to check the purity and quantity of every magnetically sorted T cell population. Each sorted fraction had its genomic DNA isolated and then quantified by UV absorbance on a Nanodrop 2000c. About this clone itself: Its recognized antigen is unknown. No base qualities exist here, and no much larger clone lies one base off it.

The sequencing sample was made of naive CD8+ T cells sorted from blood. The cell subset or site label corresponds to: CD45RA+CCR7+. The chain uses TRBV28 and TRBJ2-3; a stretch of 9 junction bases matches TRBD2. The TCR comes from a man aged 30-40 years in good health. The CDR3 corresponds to CASSSLAGAAHTDTQYF. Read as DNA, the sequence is TGTGCCAGCAGCTCTTTAGCGGGAGCTGCACACACAGATACGCAGTATTTT.